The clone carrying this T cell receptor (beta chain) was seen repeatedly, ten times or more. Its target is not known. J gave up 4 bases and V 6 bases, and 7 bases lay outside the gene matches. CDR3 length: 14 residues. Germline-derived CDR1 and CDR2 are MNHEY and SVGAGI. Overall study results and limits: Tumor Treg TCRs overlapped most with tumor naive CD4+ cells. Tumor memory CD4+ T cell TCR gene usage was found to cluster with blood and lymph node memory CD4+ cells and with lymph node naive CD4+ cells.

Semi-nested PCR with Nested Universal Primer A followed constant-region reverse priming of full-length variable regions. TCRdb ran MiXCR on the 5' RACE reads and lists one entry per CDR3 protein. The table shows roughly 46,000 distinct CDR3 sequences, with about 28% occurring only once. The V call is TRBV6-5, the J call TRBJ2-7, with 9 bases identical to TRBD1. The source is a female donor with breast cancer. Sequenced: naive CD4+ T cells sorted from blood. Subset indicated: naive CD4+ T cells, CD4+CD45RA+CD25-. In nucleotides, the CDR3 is TGTGCCAGCAGCCCAGGACAGGGGACTTACGAGCAGTACTTC. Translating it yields CASSPGQGTYEQYF.